The 16 T cell receptor beta chains listed next were all sequenced from one sample in a study of neurological immune-mediated disorders. MiXCR, run by TCRdb on the 5' RACE reads, gives a single entry per CDR3 protein. The top ten clones hold under 3.5% of a sample with tens of thousands of distinct CDR3 sequences, around 3.5% of them seen once. Sequenced: PBMCs. The origin of the receptors is a woman aged 50 to 60 with multiple sclerosis.

This clonotype was seen many times. The CDR3 spells CSALGGADQGTEAFF. CDR3 coding DNA: TGCAGTGCATTAGGGGGCGCTGATCAAGGGACTGAAGCTTTCTTT. The J gene is TRBJ1-1, the V gene TRBV20-1; TRBD1 aligns across 7 bases. The germline gives CDR1 DFQATT, CDR2 SNEGSKA (reference sequence). The CDR3 loop spans 15 amino acids. V shed 6 bases, J shed 5 bases, and the junction held 15 bases outside the gene matches.

This clonotype was counted ten times or more. This chain joins TRBV3-1 and TRBJ2-2, with a possible D match to TRBD2 (6 bases). The germline V gene has CDR1 LGHDT and CDR2 YNNKEL (reference sequence). V lost 0 bases to trimming and J lost 3 bases, with 23 bases between them. This CDR3 comprises 20 residues. The CDR3 nucleotides are TGTGCCAGCAGCCAAGATCCCGGGAGCGGACCCGGACCGGACACCGGGGAGCTGTTTTTT. As protein: CASSQDPGSGPGPDTGELFF.

This clonotype has at least ten counts. The chain has TRBV28 and TRBJ2-7; D possibly corresponds to TRBD1 (5 bases). This CDR3 has 12 residues. Germline V gives CDR1 MDHEN, CDR2 SYDVKM. V lost 5 bases, J lost 1 base, and 6 bases lay in between. As DNA, the CDR3 is TGTGCCAGCAGTGACAGATCCTACGAGCAGTACTTC. Amino acids: CASSDRSYEQYF.

The table lists this clonotype with many counts. CDR3 region: CASSASGTGELFF. Written as DNA, the CDR3 is TGTGCCAGCAGTGCGTCAGGGACCGGGGAGCTGTTTTTT. The genes are TRBV25-1 and TRBJ2-2; perhaps TRBD1 as D (5 bases). The CDR3 covers 13 residues. The V gene's germline CDR1 is MGHDK and CDR2 SYGVNS. The germline V and J ends were trimmed by 4 bases and 5 bases, with 8 bases remaining between them.

This clonotype has a count of ten or more. This chain links TRBV9 with TRBJ1-2, with TRBD1 matching over 7 bases. Unmatched junction bases numbered 6, after V lost 0 bases and J lost 7 bases. This CDR3 is 14 amino acids long. CDR1 and CDR2 (germline): SGDLS, YYNGEE. The CDR3 sequence is CASSVGHRGSGYTF. CDR3 sequence (DNA): TGTGCCAGCAGCGTAGGTCACAGGGGATCTGGCTACACCTTC.

This clonotype has at least ten counts. The junction differs from germline at one of its ends, possibly a read error. V gene TRBV7-7 combines with J gene TRBJ2-1, with D maybe TRBD1 (5 bases). CDR1 and CDR2 from the germline V gene are SSHAT and FNYEAQ (reference sequence). The CDR3 has 14 residues. The CDR3 sequence: CASSPHPGSNEQFF. The DNA for the CDR3 is TGTGCTAGCAGCCCTCACCCAGGGTCAAATGAGCAGTTCTTC. Combining the CDR3 with reference TRBV7-7 and TRBJ2-1 gives the whole variable domain GAGVSQSPRYKVTKRGQDVTLRCDPISSHATLYWYQQALGQGPEFLTYFNYEAQPDKSGLPSDRFSAERPEGSISTLTIQRTEQRDSAMYRCASSPHPGSNEQFFGPGTRLTVL.

This clonotype came up many times. The V and J genes are TRBV20-1 and TRBJ2-3; 11 bases line up with TRBD2. Germline V gives CDR1 DFQATT, CDR2 SNEGSKA (reference sequence). Germline trimming cut 5 bases from V and 6 bases from J; bases unmatched to any gene: 7. CDR3 length equals 14 residues. The CDR3 sequence: CSADSGGASDTQYF. CDR3 nucleotides: TGCAGTGCTGATAGCGGGGGGGCATCCGATACGCAGTATTTT.

Ten or more counts support this clonotype. V gene TRBV20-1 combines with J gene TRBJ1-2; 7 bases line up with TRBD1. V trimming: 5 bases; J trimming: 4 bases; junction bases outside the gene matches: 4. The CDR3 contains 12 residues. CDR1 is DFQATT and CDR2 is SNEGSKA in the germline V gene (reference sequence). The CDR3: CSAPDRFYGYTF. The CDR3 region has the DNA TGCAGTGCTCCGGACAGGTTCTATGGCTACACCTTC.

The chain couples TRBV5-6 to TRBJ2-5, with unresolved D. Germline V lookup: CDR1 SGHDT, CDR2 YYEEEE. V was shortened by 2 bases and J by 1 base, with 3 bases between the two germline ends. The CDR3 runs to 12 residues. The CDR3 sequence is CASSFFQETQYF. The CDR3 DNA sequence: TGTGCCAGCAGCTTTTTCCAAGAGACCCAGTACTTC.

This clonotype came up a few times. With a much larger clone just one base away, this may be a read error. The chain couples TRBV9 to TRBJ1-6, with 8 bases fitting TRBD1. Germline lookup yields CDR1 SGDLS and CDR2 YYNGEE. The CDR3 runs 16 residues. The chain's CDR3 is CASSATVTGEDSPLNF. As DNA, the CDR3 is TGTGCCAGCAGCGCCACCGTGACAGGGGAAGATTCACCCCTCAACTTT.

This clonotype has at least ten counts. V gene TRBV5-6 combines with J gene TRBJ2-7; D is perhaps TRBD1 (6 bases). The germline V and J ends were trimmed by 2 bases and 6 bases, with 18 bases remaining between them. CDR1 is SGHDT, CDR2 YYEEEE, per germline. CDR3 length: 15 residues. Written as DNA, the CDR3 is TGTGCCAGCAGCTTCGGTCGTCTGGCAGGGGTCGAGCAGTACTTC. Protein product: CASSFGRLAGVEQYF. The whole variable domain, remainder taken from reference TRBV5-6 and TRBJ2-7, is DAGVTQSPTHLIKTRGQQVTLRCSPKSGHDTVSWYQQALGQGPQFIFQYYEEEERQRGNFPDRFSGHQFPNYSSELNVNALLLGDSALYLCASSFGRLAGVEQYFGPGTRLTVT.

This clonotype appeared many times. The chain employs TRBV20-1 and TRBJ2-4; D uncertain. The CDR3 sequence is 15 residues long. Trimming took 0 bases from V and 6 from J, leaving 15 bases between them. From germline, CDR1 is DFQATT and CDR2 SNEGSKA (reference sequence). CDR3 residues: CSARDWAEALNIQYF. The CDR3 bases are TGCAGTGCTAGAGATTGGGCCGAGGCCCTAAACATTCAGTACTTC.

This clonotype was observed at least ten times. The chain employs TRBV5-1 and TRBJ1-6; 9 nucleotides match TRBD1. The V and J ends lost 4 bases and 3 bases, in that order; junction bases with no gene match: 5. In germline, CDR1 is SGHRS, CDR2 YFSETQ. CDR3 length equals 16 residues. CDR3 amino acids: CASSPDRGSYNSPLHF. For the CDR3, the DNA is TGCGCCAGCAGCCCGGACAGGGGAAGCTATAATTCACCCCTCCACTTT.

This clonotype was seen repeatedly, ten times or more. CDR3 sequence: CASSHIQGINEQFF. The DNA of the CDR3 is TGTGCCAGCAGTCACATACAGGGCATCAATGAGCAGTTCTTC. V gene TRBV7-2 combines with J gene TRBJ2-1; D is perhaps TRBD1 (6 bases). The ends were cut back, 6 bases at V and 6 bases at J, with 15 bases in the middle. The length of the CDR3 is 14 residues. Germline V gene data show CDR1 as SGHTA and CDR2 as FQGNSA.

As to this clonotype: Possible read error: a much larger clone is one base away. The chain is built from TRBV10-3 and TRBJ2-3; 14 bases match TRBD2. This CDR3 is built from 18 residues. Germline CDR1 ENHRY, CDR2 SYGVKD. CDR3 region: CSISETQTSGGGTDTQYF. The DNA of the CDR3 is TGTTCCATCAGTGAGACGCAGACTAGCGGGGGGGGCACAGATACGCAGTATTTT.

The sample holds many counts of this clonotype. This chain's CDR3 is CASSLVSSGGPGYNEQFF. Here the CDR3 DNA reads TGCGCCAGCAGCTTGGTGTCTAGCGGGGGCCCGGGGTACAATGAGCAGTTCTTC. The V call is TRBV5-1, the J call TRBJ2-1, with 10 nucleotides matching TRBD2. Losses at the gene ends were 0 bases for V and 4 bases for J; bases not matched to a gene: 10. This CDR3 contains 18 residues. Germline V gene lookup returns CDR1 SGHRS and CDR2 YFSETQ.